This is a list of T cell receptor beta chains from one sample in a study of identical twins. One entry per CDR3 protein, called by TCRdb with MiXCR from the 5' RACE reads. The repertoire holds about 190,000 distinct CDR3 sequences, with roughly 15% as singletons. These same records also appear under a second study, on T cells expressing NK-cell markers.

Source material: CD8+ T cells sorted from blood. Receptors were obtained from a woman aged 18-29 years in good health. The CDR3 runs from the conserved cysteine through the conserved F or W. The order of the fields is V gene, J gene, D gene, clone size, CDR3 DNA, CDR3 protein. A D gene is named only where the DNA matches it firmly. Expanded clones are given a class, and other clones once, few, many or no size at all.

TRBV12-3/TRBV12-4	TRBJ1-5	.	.	TGTGCCAGCAGGCGAGGGAAGGGCAATCAGCCCCAGCATTTT	CASRRGKGNQPQHF
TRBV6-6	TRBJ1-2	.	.	TGTGCCAGCAGTTACGGCCGGAGCGATGGCTACACCTTC	CASSYGRSDGYTF
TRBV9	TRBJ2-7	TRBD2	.	TGTGCCAGCAGCGTCGGGGGGGCTCGCGACGAGCAGTACTTC	CASSVGGARDEQYF
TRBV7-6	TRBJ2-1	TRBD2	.	TGTGCCAGCAGCTTCAGTAGCGGGAGTACGAATGAGCAGTTCTTC	CASSFSSGSTNEQFF
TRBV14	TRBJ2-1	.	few	TGTGCCAGCAGCTTCCACGTAAATGAGCAGTTCTTC	CASSFHVNEQFF
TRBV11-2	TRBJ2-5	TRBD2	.	TGTGCCAGCAGCGTAACTAGCGGGAAAGAGACCCAGTACTTC	CASSVTSGKETQYF
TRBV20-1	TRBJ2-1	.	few	TGCAGTGCTAGGGGACTCCCGGGGGAGCAGTTCTTC	CSARGLPGEQFF
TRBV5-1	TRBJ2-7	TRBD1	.	TGCGCCAGCAGCTTTATTGGGACAGGGATTTTCGAGCAGTACTTC	CASSFIGTGIFEQYF
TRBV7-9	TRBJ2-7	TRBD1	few	TGTGCCAGCAGCTTAGTCGGACAGGGGCAATCCTACGAGCAGTACTTC	CASSLVGQGQSYEQYF
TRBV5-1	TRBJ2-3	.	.	TGCGCCAGCAGTTTCTTCACAGATACGCAGTATTTT	CASSFFTDTQYF
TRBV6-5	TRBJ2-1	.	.	TGTGCCAGCAGTTACAGCCGCTCAGTCTCCTACAATGAGCAGTTCTTC	CASSYSRSVSYNEQFF
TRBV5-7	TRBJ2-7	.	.	TGTGCCATCAGCCTGGGGACCCCCGACGAGCAGTACTTC	CAISLGTPDEQYF
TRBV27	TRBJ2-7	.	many	TGTGCCAGCAGTTCGGGGTCGCGGGAGCAGTACTTC	CASSSGSREQYF
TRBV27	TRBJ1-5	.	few	TGTGCCAGCAGTTCGGGGACGCACGCGGGGGATCAGCCCCAGCATTTT	CASSSGTHAGDQPQHF
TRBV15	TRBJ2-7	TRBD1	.	TGTGCCACCAGCAGCCCAGGGACAGTCTACGAGCAGTACTTC	CATSSPGTVYEQYF
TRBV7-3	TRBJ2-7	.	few	TGTGCCAGCAGCTTCACGGACACCTACGAGCAGTACTTC	CASSFTDTYEQYF
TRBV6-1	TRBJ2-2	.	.	TGTGCCAGCAGCCTCGGGCCTCCAGGGAACCCGACGAACACCGGGGAGCTGTTTTTT	CASSLGPPGNPTNTGELFF
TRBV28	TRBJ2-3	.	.	TGTGCCAGCAGTTTTAGACTGAACACAGATACGCAGTATTTT	CASSFRLNTDTQYF
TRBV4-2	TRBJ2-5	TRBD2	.	TGTGCCAGCAGCCAAGATCGCGCGGGGGGTCCAGAGACCCAGTACTTC	CASSQDRAGGPETQYF
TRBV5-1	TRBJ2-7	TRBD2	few	TGCGCCAGCAGCTTGGCCGAGCTAGCGGCCGAGCAGTACTTC	CASSLAELAAEQYF
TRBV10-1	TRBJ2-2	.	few	TGCGCCAGCAGTGGAAGGACAGACACCGGGGAGCTGTTTTTT	CASSGRTDTGELFF
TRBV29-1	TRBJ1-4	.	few	TGCAGCGTTGTCCGGGGACGGAGGGCAACTAATGAAAAACTGTTTTTT	CSVVRGRRATNEKLFF
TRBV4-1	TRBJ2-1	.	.	TGCGCCAGCAGCCAAGTCCCAGGGGACTTCTCCTACAATGAGCAGTTCTTC	CASSQVPGDFSYNEQFF
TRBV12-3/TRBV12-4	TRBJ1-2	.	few	TGTGCCAGCACCCTAGTCGGACACGCCGCTAACTATGGCTACACCTTC	CASTLVGHAANYGYTF
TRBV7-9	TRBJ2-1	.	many	TGTGCCAGCAGCTTGCCCGCCGGGACGGACTCCTACAATGAGCAGTTCTTC	CASSLPAGTDSYNEQFF
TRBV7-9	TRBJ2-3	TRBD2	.	TGTGCCAGCAGCTTAGGACTAGCGGATACGCAGTATTTT	CASSLGLADTQYF
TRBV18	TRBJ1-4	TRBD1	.	TGTGCCAGCTCGCCATTCCGGGGACAGGGTCAACTGTTTTTT	CASSPFRGQGQLFF
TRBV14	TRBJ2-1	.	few	TGTGCCAGCAGCCAAGCAAGCGCCGCTCCCGCGTTCTTC	CASSQASAAPAFF
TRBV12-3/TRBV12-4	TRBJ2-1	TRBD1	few	TGTGCCAGCAGTTGGGACAGAAGTAATGAGCAGTTCTTC	CASSWDRSNEQFF
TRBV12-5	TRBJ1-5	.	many	TGTGCTAGTGGTTTGGAACCCGGCGGGAGACCTAATCAGCCCCAGCATTTT	CASGLEPGGRPNQPQHF
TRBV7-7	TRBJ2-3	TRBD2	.	TGTGCCAGCAGCTCCCAAGCGGGAGCAGTAGATACGCAGTATTTT	CASSSQAGAVDTQYF
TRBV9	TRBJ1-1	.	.	TGTGCCAGCAGCGGCGGGTTGAACACTGAAGCTTTCTTT	CASSGGLNTEAFF
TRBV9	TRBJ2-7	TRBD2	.	TGTGCCAGCAGCGAAGGGACTACCAATAAAAACGAGCAGTACTTC	CASSEGTTNKNEQYF
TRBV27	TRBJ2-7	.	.	TGTGCCAGCAGTTTCTCAGGGCACATGGGGGAGCAGTACTTC	CASSFSGHMGEQYF
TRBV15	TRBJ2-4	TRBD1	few	TGTGCCACCAGCAGCGTGGCAGGGGGCTTAGGAAACATTCAGTACTTC	CATSSVAGGLGNIQYF
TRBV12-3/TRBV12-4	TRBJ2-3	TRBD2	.	TGTGCCAGCAGTCCTCTAGCGGGAGACCCAGATACGCAGTATTTT	CASSPLAGDPDTQYF
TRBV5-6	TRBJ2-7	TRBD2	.	TGTGCCAGCAGCAGGGCGGGGGGCCATGAGCAGTACTTC	CASSRAGGHEQYF
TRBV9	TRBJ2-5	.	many	TGTGCCAGCAGCGTAGCCGGGAGTCTCTCGGAGACCCAGTACTTC	CASSVAGSLSETQYF
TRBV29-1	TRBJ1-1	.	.	TGCAGCGTTGAAGATAACAGTAATGAAGCTTTCTTT	CSVEDNSNEAFF
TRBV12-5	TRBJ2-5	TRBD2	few	TGTGCTAGTGCCCAGACTAGCGGACAAGAGACCCAGTACTTC	CASAQTSGQETQYF
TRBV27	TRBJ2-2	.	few	TGTGCCAGCAGTTCACTACTCTCGAACACCGGGGAGCTGTTTTTT	CASSSLLSNTGELFF
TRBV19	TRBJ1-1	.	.	TGTGCCAGTACGGGAGGGAATGAAGCTTTCTTT	CASTGGNEAFF
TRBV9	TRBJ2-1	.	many	TGTGCCAGCAGCCCCCCAACCTACAATGAGCAGTTCTTC	CASSPPTYNEQFF
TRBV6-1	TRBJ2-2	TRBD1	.	TGTGCCAGCAGTCGGACAGGGTCTTTTGCCGGGGAGCTGTTTTTT	CASSRTGSFAGELFF
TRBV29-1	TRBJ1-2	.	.	TGCAGCGTCCCGAGGGGCGTTAGCTATGGCTACACCTTC	CSVPRGVSYGYTF
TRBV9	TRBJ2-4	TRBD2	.	TGTGCCAGCAGCGTAGGGGGGGGATCTAAAAACATTCAGTACTTC	CASSVGGGSKNIQYF
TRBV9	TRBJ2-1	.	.	TGTGCCAGCAGCGAGGACGGGGGATGGATAGATGAGCAGTTCTTC	CASSEDGGWIDEQFF
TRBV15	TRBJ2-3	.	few	TGTGCCACCAGCAGAGCAATCCCAGATACGCAGTATTTT	CATSRAIPDTQYF
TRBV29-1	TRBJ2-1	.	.	TGCAGCGTCGGTGGCAGCCGCGACTACAATGAGCAGTTCTTC	CSVGGSRDYNEQFF
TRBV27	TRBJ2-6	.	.	TGTGCCAGCAGCGGGCTGTCTGGGGCCAACGTCCTGACTTTC	CASSGLSGANVLTF
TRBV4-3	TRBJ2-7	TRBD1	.	TGCGCCAGCAGCCAAGAAGCATGGACAGGGCTAATGGAGCAGTACTTC	CASSQEAWTGLMEQYF
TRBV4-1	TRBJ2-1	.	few	TGCGCCAGCAGCCCCTGGACCGTCCGGGGCTCCTACAATGAGCAGTTCTTC	CASSPWTVRGSYNEQFF
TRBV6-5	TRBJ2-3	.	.	TGTGCCAGCAGTTACGGCGGCGTGGGAGATACGCAGTATTTT	CASSYGGVGDTQYF
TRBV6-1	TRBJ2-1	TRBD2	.	TGTGCCAGCAGTCCCGGGGGGGCCGGTTACAATGAGCAGTTCTTC	CASSPGGAGYNEQFF